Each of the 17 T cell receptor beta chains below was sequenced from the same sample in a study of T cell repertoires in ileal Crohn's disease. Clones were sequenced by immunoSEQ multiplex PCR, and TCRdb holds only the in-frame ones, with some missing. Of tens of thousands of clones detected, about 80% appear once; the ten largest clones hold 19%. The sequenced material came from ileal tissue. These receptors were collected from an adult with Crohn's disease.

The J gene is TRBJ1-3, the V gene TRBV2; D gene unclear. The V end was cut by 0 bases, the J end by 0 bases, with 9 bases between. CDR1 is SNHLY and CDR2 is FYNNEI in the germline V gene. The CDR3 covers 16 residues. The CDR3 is CASSEATVHSGNTIYF. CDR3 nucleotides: TGTGCCAGCAGTGAAGCTACAGTCCACTCTGGAAACACCATATATTTT.

The CDR3 loop reads CASSSRAGDTQYF. The DNA for the CDR3 is TGTGCCAGCAGCAGCAGGGCCGGAGATACGCAGTATTTT. This chain connects TRBV7-3 to TRBJ2-3; D possibly corresponds to TRBD1 (5 bases). The germline CDR1 and CDR2 sequences are SGHTA and FQGTGA. With 5 bases removed from V and 5 bases from J, the gap between germline ends came to 11 bases. The CDR3 sequence is 13 residues long.

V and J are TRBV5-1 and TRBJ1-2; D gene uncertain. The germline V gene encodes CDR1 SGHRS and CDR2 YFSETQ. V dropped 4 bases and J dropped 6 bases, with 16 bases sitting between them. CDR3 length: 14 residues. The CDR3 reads CASSVRADPDGYTF. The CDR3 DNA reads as TGCGCCAGCAGCGTGCGGGCGGACCCCGATGGCTACACCTTC.

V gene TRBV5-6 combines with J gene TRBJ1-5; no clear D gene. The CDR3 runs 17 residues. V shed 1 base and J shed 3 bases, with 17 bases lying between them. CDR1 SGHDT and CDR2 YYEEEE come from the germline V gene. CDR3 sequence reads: CASSLMVRGDFNQPQHF. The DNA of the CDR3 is TGTGCCAGCAGCTTGATGGTCCGGGGTGACTTCAATCAGCCCCAGCATTTT.

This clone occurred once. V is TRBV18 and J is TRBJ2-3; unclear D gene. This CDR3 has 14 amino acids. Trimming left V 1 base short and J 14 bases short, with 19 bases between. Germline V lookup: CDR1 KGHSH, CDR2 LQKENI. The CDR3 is CASSPLNAAGNRYF. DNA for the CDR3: TGTGCCAGCTCACCACTTAACGCTGCAGGAAATAGGTATTTT.

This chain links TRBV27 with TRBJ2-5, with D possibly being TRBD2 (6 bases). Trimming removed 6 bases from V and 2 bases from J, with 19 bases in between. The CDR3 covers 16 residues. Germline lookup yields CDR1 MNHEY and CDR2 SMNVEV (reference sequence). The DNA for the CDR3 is TGTGCCAGCAGCCCCAGGGAGGCGGGTGATCAAGAGACCCAGTACTTC. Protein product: CASSPREAGDQETQYF.

CDR3 sequence reads: CASSPILGLAGPDTQYF. CDR3 DNA: TGTGCCAGCAGTCCTATACTGGGACTAGCGGGGCCAGATACGCAGTATTTT. V usage is TRBV7-6 and J usage is TRBJ2-3, with 13 bases that match TRBD2. The CDR3 consists of 17 residues. Germline lookup yields CDR1 SGHVS and CDR2 FNYEAQ. Trimming cost V 6 bases and J 4 bases; bases outside gene matches: 10.

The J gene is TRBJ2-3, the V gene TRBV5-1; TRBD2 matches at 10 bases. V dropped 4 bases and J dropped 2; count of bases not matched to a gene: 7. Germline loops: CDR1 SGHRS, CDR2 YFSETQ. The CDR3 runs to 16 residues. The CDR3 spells CASSGGAGGPTDTQYF. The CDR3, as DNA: TGCGCCAGCAGCGGAGGAGCGGGAGGGCCCACAGATACGCAGTATTTT.

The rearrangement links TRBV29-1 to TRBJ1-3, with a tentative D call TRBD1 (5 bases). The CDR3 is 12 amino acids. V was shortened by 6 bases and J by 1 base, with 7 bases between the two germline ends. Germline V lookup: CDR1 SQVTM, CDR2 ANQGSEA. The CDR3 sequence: CSVGGSGNTIYF. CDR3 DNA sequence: TGCAGCGTCGGGGGGTCTGGAAACACCATATATTTT.

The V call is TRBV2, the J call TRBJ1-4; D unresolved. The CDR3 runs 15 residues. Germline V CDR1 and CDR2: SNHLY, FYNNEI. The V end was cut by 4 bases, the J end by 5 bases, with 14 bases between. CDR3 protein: CASSAQDSSNEKLFF. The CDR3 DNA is TGTGCCAGCAGTGCGCAGGACTCTTCAAATGAAAAACTGTTTTTT. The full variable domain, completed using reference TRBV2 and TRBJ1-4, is EPEVTQTPSHQVTQMGQEVILRCVPISNHLYFYWYRQILGQKVEFLVSFYNNEISEKSEIFDDQFSVERPDGSNFTLKIRSTKLEDSAMYFCASSAQDSSNEKLFFGSGTQLSVL.

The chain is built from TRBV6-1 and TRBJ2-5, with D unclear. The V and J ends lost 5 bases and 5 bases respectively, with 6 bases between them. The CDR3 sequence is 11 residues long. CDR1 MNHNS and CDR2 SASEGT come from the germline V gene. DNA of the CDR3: TGTGCCAGCAGTTACGCGGAGACCCAGTACTTC. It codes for CASSYAETQYF.

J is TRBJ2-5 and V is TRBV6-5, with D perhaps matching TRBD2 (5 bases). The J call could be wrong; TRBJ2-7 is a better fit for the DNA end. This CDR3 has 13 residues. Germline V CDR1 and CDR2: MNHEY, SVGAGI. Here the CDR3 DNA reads TGTGCCAGCAGTTCGGGATTTTCCTACGAGCAGTACTTC. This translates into CASSSGFSYEQYF.

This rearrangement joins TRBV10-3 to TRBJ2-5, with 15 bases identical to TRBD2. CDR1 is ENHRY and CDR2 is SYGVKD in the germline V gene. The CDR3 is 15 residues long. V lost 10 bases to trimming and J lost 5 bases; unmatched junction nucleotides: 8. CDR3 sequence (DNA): TGTGCCACCAGGACTAGCGGGAGGGCGGAGGAGACCCAGTACTTC. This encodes CATRTSGRAEETQYF.

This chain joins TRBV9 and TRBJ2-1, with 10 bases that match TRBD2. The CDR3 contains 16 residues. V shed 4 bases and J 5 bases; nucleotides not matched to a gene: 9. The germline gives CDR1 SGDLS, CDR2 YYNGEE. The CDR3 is CASSPRTSGLDNEQFF. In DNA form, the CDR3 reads TGTGCCAGCAGCCCTCGGACTAGCGGCCTAGACAATGAGCAGTTCTTC.

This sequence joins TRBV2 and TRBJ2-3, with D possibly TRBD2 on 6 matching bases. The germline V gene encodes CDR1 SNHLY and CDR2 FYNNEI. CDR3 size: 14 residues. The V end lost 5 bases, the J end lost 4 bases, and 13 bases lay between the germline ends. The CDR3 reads CASSSQGGADTQYF. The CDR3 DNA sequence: TGTGCCAGCAGTTCCCAGGGCGGGGCAGATACGCAGTATTTT.

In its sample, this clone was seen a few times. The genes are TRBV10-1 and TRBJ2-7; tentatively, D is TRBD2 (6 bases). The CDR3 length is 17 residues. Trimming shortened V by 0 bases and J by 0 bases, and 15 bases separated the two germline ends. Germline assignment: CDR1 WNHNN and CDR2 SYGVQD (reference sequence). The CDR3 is CASSESTDAGFSYEQYF. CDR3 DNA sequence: TGCGCCAGCAGTGAGTCGACGGACGCGGGGTTCTCCTACGAGCAGTACTTC.

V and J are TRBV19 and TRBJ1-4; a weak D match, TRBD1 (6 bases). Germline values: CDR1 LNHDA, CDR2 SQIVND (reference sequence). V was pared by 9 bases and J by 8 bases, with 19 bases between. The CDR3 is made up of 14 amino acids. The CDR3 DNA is TGTGCCAGCATGCCGTTGGGGGCTAGCGAAAAACTGTTTTTT. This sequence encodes CASMPLGASEKLFF. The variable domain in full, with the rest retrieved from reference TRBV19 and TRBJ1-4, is DGGITQSPKYLFRKEGQNVTLSCEQNLNHDAMYWYRQDPGQGLRLIYYSQIVNDFQKGDIAEGYSVSREKKESFPLTVTSAQKNPTAFYLCASMPLGASEKLFFGSGTQLSVL.